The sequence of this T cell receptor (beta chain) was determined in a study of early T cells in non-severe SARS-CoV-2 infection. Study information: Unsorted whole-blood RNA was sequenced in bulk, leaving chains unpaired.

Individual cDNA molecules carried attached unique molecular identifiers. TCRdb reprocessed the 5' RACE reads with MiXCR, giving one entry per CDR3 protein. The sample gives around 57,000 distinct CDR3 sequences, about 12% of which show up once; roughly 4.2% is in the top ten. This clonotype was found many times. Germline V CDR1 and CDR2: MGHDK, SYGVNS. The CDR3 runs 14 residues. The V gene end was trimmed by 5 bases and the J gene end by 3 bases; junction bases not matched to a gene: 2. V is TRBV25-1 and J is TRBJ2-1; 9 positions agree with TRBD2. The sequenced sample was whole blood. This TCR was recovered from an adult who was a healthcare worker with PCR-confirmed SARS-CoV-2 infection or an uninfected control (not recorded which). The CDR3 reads CASSLAGFYNEQFF. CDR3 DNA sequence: TGTGCCAGCAGTCTAGCGGGATTCTACAATGAGCAGTTCTTC.